These T cell receptor beta chains were read from a single sample in a study of shared clonotypes between healthy human individuals. Sequencing was performed with immunoSEQ multiplex PCR; in TCRdb, only in-frame clones are kept and a portion is missing. The table has about 480,000 clones, approximately 79% seen once; the top ten hold approximately 13%. Material: PBMCs. The receptors come from a woman in her 40s in good health. Some clones in this sample may be carry-over from other donors' samples. Each CDR3 is given with its conserved first and last residue. D genes are given only for firm matches. Clone size is not always given. Where it is, it says once, few, many or a class for expanded clones.

D gene | clone size | J gene | V gene | CDR3 DNA | CDR3 protein
NA | NA | TRBJ2-5 | TRBV29-1 | TGCAGCGTTGGACCCATGGTCCGAGAGACCCAGTACTTC | CSVGPMVRETQYF
NA | NA | TRBJ1-5 | TRBV6-1 | TGTGCCATCAGCCGGGACAACAATCAGCCCCAGCATTTT | CAISRDNNQPQHF
TRBD1 | NA | TRBJ1-1 | TRBV5-4 | TGTGCCAGCAGCTTAAGGACAGGGGCTGAAGCTTTCTTT | CASSLRTGAEAFF
NA | few | TRBJ2-2 | TRBV15 | TGTGCCACCAGCAGAGATATTCGGGTTGGCGGGGAGCTGTTTTTT | CATSRDIRVGGELFF
TRBD1 | NA | TRBJ2-2 | TRBV7-6 | TGTGCCAGCAGCCAGTCCGGGACAGGGACCGGGGAGCTGTTTTTT | CASSQSGTGTGELFF
NA | NA | TRBJ2-1 | TRBV28 | TGTGCCAGCAGCGATACAAGGGGGTTGGGCAATGAGCAGTTCTTC | CASSDTRGLGNEQFF
TRBD2 | NA | TRBJ2-3 | TRBV7-3 | TGTGCCAGCAGCTCCCTAGCGGGGGGCGCAGATACGCAGTATTTT | CASSSLAGGADTQYF
TRBD1 | NA | TRBJ2-2 | TRBV18 | TGTGCCAGCTCACCGACAGGGGGGATGCCTGAAACCGGGGAGCTGTTTTTT | CASSPTGGMPETGELFF
TRBD1 | NA | TRBJ1-2 | TRBV7-9 | TGTGCCAGCAGCCCGAGACAGGGGAGCTATGGCTACACCTTC | CASSPRQGSYGYTF
TRBD1 | NA | TRBJ2-5 | TRBV2 | TGTGCCAGCAGTGAAGGGACAGGGCCCCAAGAGACCCAGTACTTC | CASSEGTGPQETQYF